This section outlines one TCR beta chain sequence together with its context. The antigen remains undetermined. These data belong to a study of cytomegalovirus exposure and HLA in healthy donors. Study outcomes and limitations: Associated with cytomegalovirus, according to the listing, were approximately 160 TCR beta chains. A later analysis associated 15,000 or so TCR beta sequences with HLA alleles at a 0.05 false discovery rate. Equally common other TCR beta chains were less clonally expanded than HLA-associated ones, a later analysis found. Researchers left out some V segments, among them TRBV6-2 and TRBV6-3, as indistinguishable.

The PCR had 60 Vbeta and 13 Jbeta primers. Assay used: immunoSEQ multiplex PCR; TCRdb lists only in-frame clones, some missing. The sample totals some 160,000 clones. CDR3 size: 13 residues. Looked up from germline, CDR1 is LGHNA and CDR2 is YSLEER. V dropped 3 bases and J dropped 11 bases, with 16 bases sitting between them. V is TRBV4-3 and J is TRBJ1-2, with D perhaps matching TRBD1 (5 bases). The sequencing input was PBMCs. The TCR was taken from a man aged 30 to 45 in good health and CMV-seronegative. This chain's CDR3 is CASSQGEVEGYTF. The CDR3 DNA sequence: TGCGCCAGCAGCCAGGGGGAGGTTGAGGGGTACACCTTC.